This record looks at one T cell receptor (beta chain) sequence and its context. This sample is part of a study of long-term antiretroviral therapy in people with HIV. At least one PBMC sample before ART and at least two after were required. Survey-level immunoSEQ v3.0 assays were run. Only in-frame clones appear in the TCRdb table, and some are missing; sequencing was by immunoSEQ multiplex PCR. The table includes around 25,000 clones, 90% to 95% detected once. This sample comprised unsorted PBMCs, obtained roughly 5 years after starting antiretroviral therapy. The TCR comes from a woman between 50 and 59 years old with HIV.

The CDR3 is CASSSTGKGSLNYGYTF. The CDR3 DNA follows: TGTGCCAGCAGCTCAACAGGGAAGGGATCCTTGAACTATGGCTACACCTTC. The genes are TRBV7-9 and TRBJ1-2, with D possibly matching TRBD1 (6 bases). The CDR3 totals 17 residues. Trimming pared 4 bases from V and 2 bases from J, leaving 20 bases between. The germline V gene has CDR1 SEHNR and CDR2 FQNEAQ (reference sequence). Complete variable domain (other parts from reference TRBV7-9 and TRBJ1-2): DTGVSQNPRHKITKRGQNVTFRCDPISEHNRLYWYRQTLGQGPEFLTYFQNEAQLEKSRLLSDRFSAERPKGSFSTLEIQRTEQGDSAMYLCASSSTGKGSLNYGYTFGSGTRLTVV.